This T cell receptor beta chain was captured by sequencing in a study of T cell responses to AZD1222 COVID-19 vaccine. General study findings and limits: After two AZD1222 doses, spike-specific TCR breadth and depth rose versus day 0. Seropositive status at baseline applied to only a handful of AZD1222 recipients. There were repertoire samples only from the period after the peak T cell response.

The protocol was immunoSEQ multiplex PCR, while the TCRdb copy is restricted to in-frame clones and leaves out a portion. Counted here are tens of thousands of clones, 85% to 90% occurring once; the ten biggest clones make up about 28%. Germline V lookup: CDR1 MDHEN, CDR2 SYDVKM. CDR3 length equals 14 residues. V trimming: 8 bases; J trimming: 8 bases; junction bases outside the gene matches: 13. This clone has a single count. The antigen is undetermined. The sample here was peripheral blood, taken on day 0 of AZD1222 vaccination. The sequence was obtained from an adult in good health. The chain employs TRBV28 and TRBJ1-2; 8 bases agree with TRBD1. The CDR3 loop reads CASCWYTTGEGYTF. The DNA for the CDR3 is TGTGCCAGCTGTTGGTACACGACAGGGGAGGGCTACACCTTC.